The sequence of this T cell receptor (beta chain) was determined in a study of T cell changes during pregnancy in multiple sclerosis. The germline V gene has CDR1 KGHSH and CDR2 LQKENI. The CDR3 is 14 residues long. J gave up 2 bases and V 6 bases, and 1 base lay outside the gene matches. Here immunoSEQ multiplex PCR was the method, and the copy in TCRdb shows in-frame clones only, minus some. The sample includes roughly 40,000 clones, around 94% of them seen just once. This clonotype was obtained from a female donor with multiple sclerosis, enrolled in a pregnancy study. Source: peripheral blood, taken before pregnancy. The J gene is TRBJ2-1, the V gene TRBV18; 10 bases are shared with TRBD1. As DNA, the CDR3 is TGTGCCAGCTCGGGACAGGGGCCCTACAATGAGCAGTTCTTC. Translating it yields CASSGQGPYNEQFF.